The 17 T cell receptor delta chains listed next were all sequenced from one sample in a study of gamma delta lymphoproliferative disorders and STAT genes. Sequencing used genomic DNA taken from PBMCs of patients and controls. TCRdb re-processed the multiplex PCR reads via CATT. The profile shows about 2,100 delta-chain clones, about 1.5% of them singletons. The sequencing sample was made of blood. These TCRs come from a human donor in good health.

As to this clone: TCRdb's entry gives the protein of a much larger clone, which mismatches this DNA's translation at residue 13, likely from a read error; the protein reported here is translated from the DNA. The chain has TRDV2 and TRDJ1; 7 bases align to TRDD3. Per germline, CDR1 GEAIGNYY and CDR2 EKD. The CDR3 loop spans 18 amino acids. V was clipped by 0 bases and J by 3 bases; unmatched bases: 15. CDR3 sequence reads: CACDTVVGEPKYADKLIF. The CDR3 region has the DNA TGTGCCTGTGACACCGTAGTGGGGGAGCCAAAATACGCCGATAAACTCATCTTT.

This clone was detected a few times. TCRdb's listed protein matches a much larger clone and diverges from this DNA's translation at residue 3, likely through a read error; the protein shown comes from the DNA. The genes are TRDV3 and TRDJ1; 7 bases are a match to TRDD3. J was trimmed by 0 bases and V by 5 bases; bases with no gene match: 12. Germline V CDR1 and CDR2: TVYSNPD, GDNSRS (reference sequence). This CDR3 spans 15 amino acids. As DNA, the CDR3 is TGTGCCCTTACAAACCCCGGGGGATACACCGATAAACTCATCTTT. Amino acids: CALTNPGGYTDKLIF.

In its sample, this clone was seen a few times. One base separates it from a far larger clone, so it is likely a read error. The same CDR3 is also encoded by other DNA sequences in this sample. The chain employs TRDV1 and TRDJ1; D assignment may be TRDD2 or TRDD3 (8 bases each). V was trimmed by 3 bases and J by 2 bases, leaving 31 bases between them. This CDR3 has 21 amino acids. The V gene's germline CDR1 is TSWWSYY and CDR2 QGS. The CDR3 is CALGDVDLPTLGDTGTDKLIF. CDR3 in DNA: TGTGCTCTTGGGGACGTCGATCTTCCTACGCTAGGGGATACCGGGACCGATAAACTCATCTTT.

In the case of this clone: For this DNA, TCRdb reports the protein of a much larger clone, which diverges at residue 11, most likely from a read error; the protein presented here is translated directly from the DNA. The rearrangement uses TRDV3 and TRDJ2; 10 nucleotides line up with TRDD3. This CDR3 spans 14 amino acids. The germline CDR1 and CDR2 sequences are TVYSNPD and GDNSRS (reference sequence). CDR3 region: CAFLGDTLTARLFF. The CDR3 DNA is TGTGCCTTCTTGGGGGATACTTTGACAGCACGACTCTTCTTT. The whole variable domain, remainder taken from reference TRDV3 and TRDJ2, is CDKVTQSSPDQTVASGSEVVLLCTYDTVYSNPDLFWYRIRPDYSFQFVFYGDNSRSEGADFTQGRFSVKHILTQKAFHLVISPVRTEDSATYYCAFLGDTLTARLFFGKGTQLIVEP.

This clone is classed as large. At the DNA level, this CDR3 is encoded by other sequences in the same sample as well. The chain combines TRAV29/DV5 with TRDJ1; TRDD3 matches 8 bases. The V segment lost 2 bases and the J segment 3 bases; nucleotides outside the gene matches: 15. The length of the CDR3 is 17 residues. CDR1 and CDR2 from the germline V gene are NSMFDY and ISSIKDK. CDR3 protein: CAARIPPQGIRSDKLIF. The CDR3 DNA sequence: TGTGCAGCAAGGATACCCCCCCAAGGGATACGGTCCGATAAACTCATCTTT.

This clone appeared a few times. A far larger clone is only one base removed, so a read error is likely. The sample carries other DNA sequences with the same CDR3. This sequence joins TRDV1 and TRDJ1; possibly TRDD2 for D (6 bases). Per germline, CDR1 TSWWSYY and CDR2 QGS. The V end was cut by 3 bases, the J end by 3 bases, with 20 bases between. The CDR3 spans 17 residues. In DNA form, the CDR3 reads TGTGCTCTTGGGGACCCTCTTCCTCACCGGATCCCCGATAAACTCATCTTT. This codes for CALGDPLPHRIPDKLIF.

Of note for this clone: TCRdb assigns this DNA the protein of a much larger clone, which departs from its translation at residue 14; this likely reflects a read error, and the protein shown comes from translating the DNA. The CDR3 reads CACDTIPQAGSGYIDKLIF. The CDR3, as DNA: TGTGCCTGTGACACCATACCCCAGGCGGGAAGCGGGTACATCGATAAACTCATCTTT. The chain joins TRDV2 to TRDJ1; D is unresolved. Trimming cost V 0 bases and J 4 bases, with 26 bases left between them. This CDR3 comprises 19 residues. Germline assignment: CDR1 GEAIGNYY and CDR2 EKD.

This clone was detected only a few times. The protein TCRdb lists belongs to a much larger clone and differs from this DNA's translation at residue 3, which points to a read error; the protein shown is made from the DNA. The chain employs TRDV1 and TRDJ1; TRDD3 agrees at 13 bases. In germline, CDR1 is TSWWSYY, CDR2 QGS. This CDR3 comprises 24 residues. This CDR3 is CAFGDFPSPSYWGIRGADTDKLIF. In nucleotides, the CDR3 is TGTGCTTTTGGGGATTTTCCTTCCCCTTCGTACTGGGGGATACGGGGGGCGGACACCGATAAACTCATCTTT.

This clone was seen repeatedly, ten times or more. This is likely an artifact of a read error, given a far larger clone one base away. Other nucleotide sequences in the sample specify the same CDR3. The rearrangement joins TRDV2 to TRDJ1, with 8 bases fitting TRDD3. This CDR3 has 19 residues. V shed 0 bases, J shed 0 bases, and the junction held 14 bases outside the gene matches. Germline V CDR1 and CDR2: GEAIGNYY, EKD. The CDR3 loop is CACDTVHLGDTQYTDKLIF. DNA for the CDR3: TGTGCCTGTGACACCGTTCATCTAGGGGATACTCAGTACACCGATAAACTCATCTTT.

With respect to this clone: Translating this DNA gives a protein that differs at residue 4 from the TCRdb one, which belongs to a much larger clone; a read error is likely, and the protein shown is this translation. This rearrangement joins TRDV2 to TRDJ1; TRDD3 matches 10 bases. The V gene's germline CDR1 is GEAIGNYY and CDR2 EKD. Unmatched junction bases numbered 9, after V lost 5 bases and J lost 1 base. The CDR3 sequence is 16 residues long. The CDR3 DNA is TGTGCCTGTGGCACATTGGGGGATACCGCCACCGATAAACTCATCTTT. It codes for CACGTLGDTATDKLIF.

This clone turned up a few times. Only one base separates this from a far larger clonotype, so it likely reflects a read error. The same CDR3 can be traced to other DNA sequences in this sample. The chain recombines TRDV3 with TRDJ1; 10 nucleotides match TRDD3. Germline loops: CDR1 TVYSNPD, CDR2 GDNSRS (reference sequence). The CDR3 contains 21 residues. The junction had 26 bases not matched to a gene; V was cut back by 4 bases and J by 0 bases. The CDR3 spells CASPSGLPPVLGDQNTDKLIF. CDR3 nucleotide sequence: TGTGCCTCTCCTTCTGGCCTTCCACCCGTACTGGGGGATCAAAACACCGATAAACTCATCTTT.

This clone was picked up a small number of times. TCRdb attributes to this sequence the protein of a much larger clone, which differs from the DNA translation at residue 16; a read error is likely, and the protein displayed is translated from the DNA. The V call is TRDV1, the J call TRDJ1; 11 bases match TRDD3. V lost 3 bases to trimming and J lost 0 bases; unmatched junction nucleotides: 27. Germline V gene data show CDR1 as TSWWSYY and CDR2 as QGS. The CDR3 is 24 amino acids. CDR3 in DNA: TGTGCTCTTGGGGACCAACTTTCCTACACGAGGGGCTGGGGGATACTCGGGTACACCGATAAACTCATCTTT. Amino acids: CALGDQLSYTRGWGILGYTDKLIF.

This clone was detected ten times or more. A read error is likely here: a far larger clone is one base away. This sample includes further DNA sequences coding for the same CDR3. V and J are TRDV1 and TRDJ1; the match to TRDD3 covers 13 bases. This CDR3 has 25 amino acids. Germline CDR1 reads TSWWSYY; CDR2 reads QGS. The V and J ends lost 3 bases and 0 bases, in that order; junction bases with no gene match: 28. The CDR3 nucleotides are TGTGCTCTTGGGGAGCCGTTACTAACCCGTACTGGGGGATACGCGAAGAAGCTCTACACCGATAAACTCATCTTT. Translating it yields CALGEPLLTRTGGYAKKLYTDKLIF.

As to this clone: One base separates it from a far larger clone, so it is likely a read error. This same CDR3 is encoded by further DNA sequences in the sample. The V call is TRDV1, the J call TRDJ1, with 13 nucleotides matching TRDD3. Germline V gene lookup returns CDR1 TSWWSYY and CDR2 QGS. The CDR3 is 23 amino acids. The DNA of the CDR3 is TGTGCCCTTGGGGAACTTACGACTTACTGGGGGATACGCGTATTCTCTCTCCCCGATAAACTCATCTTT. Translating gives CALGELTTYWGIRVFSLPDKLIF.

This clone was observed a few times. The TCRdb record carries a much larger clone's protein, which differs from this DNA's translation at residue 4; a read error is the likely cause, and the protein listed here is the DNA translation. V is TRDV1 and J is TRDJ1; 10 nucleotides align to TRDD3. The CDR3 is made up of 20 amino acids. Germline values: CDR1 TSWWSYY, CDR2 QGS. In DNA form, the CDR3 reads TGTGCTCTTAGGGAAGGGGACCTACTCCCCTGGGGGATAGTATCCGATAAACTCATCTTT. Its protein product is CALREGDLLPWGIVSDKLIF.

Of note for this clone: Only one base separates this from a far larger clonotype, so it likely reflects a read error. Other DNA sequences from this sample encode an identical CDR3 as well. This chain uses TRDV2 with TRDJ1; 7 nucleotides match TRDD3. Germline assignment: CDR1 GEAIGNYY and CDR2 EKD. The CDR3 totals 18 residues. The CDR3 region is CACDTEFGDKQYTDKLIF. The CDR3 region has the DNA TGCGCCTGTGACACCGAATTCGGGGATAAACAGTACACCGATAAACTCATCTTT.

This clone has just a few counts. This DNA's translation and the protein TCRdb lists, from a much larger clone, do not match at residue 5, likely due to a read error; the protein shown is translated from the DNA. The same CDR3 arises from other DNA sequences in this sample as well. The chain joins TRDV2 to TRDJ1; 7 nucleotides match TRDD3. Germline V gene data show CDR1 as GEAIGNYY and CDR2 as EKD. This CDR3 is 18 amino acids long. The V segment lost 3 bases and the J segment 0 bases; nucleotides outside the gene matches: 15. The DNA of the CDR3 is TGTGCCTGTGACGCCGTAGTGGGGGAGCCAAAATACACCGATAAACTCATCTTT. Translated: CACDAVVGEPKYTDKLIF.